Sequencing of this TCR beta chain was carried out in a study of CD8 T cells in ankylosing spondylitis. This clonotype was seen a few times. As yet, its antigen is unknown. The length of the CDR3 is 16 residues. V was trimmed by 0 bases and J by 0 bases, leaving 9 bases between them. Germline loops: CDR1 MGHRA, CDR2 YSYEKL. Study observations and caveats: Among TCR beta sequences, a motif of eight or nine highly homologous variants appeared characteristic of ankylosing spondylitis blood. Previous work reported some of these motif variants in the synovial fluid and blood of reactive arthritis. Reports say disease-linked clones showed up significantly more in matched ankylosing spondylitis synovial fluid. Disease-linked clones were CD8+ and relatively rare in peripheral blood.

Library preparation for TCR beta used quantitative 5'-RACE with molecular barcodes. TCRdb processed the 5' RACE reads anew with MiXCR; each CDR3 protein has one entry. The table records about 220,000 distinct CDR3 sequences, around 20% of them present only once. The TCR was taken from a male donor with ankylosing spondylitis. The V gene is TRBV4-1, the J gene TRBJ2-1, with D maybe TRBD1 (5 bases). Material for sequencing was blood, either unsorted or a sorted T cell fraction (not recorded which). The DNA of the CDR3 is TGCGCCAGCAGCCAAGAGGTCAGGGCCTCCTACAATGAGCAGTTCTTC. It specifies CASSQEVRASYNEQFF.